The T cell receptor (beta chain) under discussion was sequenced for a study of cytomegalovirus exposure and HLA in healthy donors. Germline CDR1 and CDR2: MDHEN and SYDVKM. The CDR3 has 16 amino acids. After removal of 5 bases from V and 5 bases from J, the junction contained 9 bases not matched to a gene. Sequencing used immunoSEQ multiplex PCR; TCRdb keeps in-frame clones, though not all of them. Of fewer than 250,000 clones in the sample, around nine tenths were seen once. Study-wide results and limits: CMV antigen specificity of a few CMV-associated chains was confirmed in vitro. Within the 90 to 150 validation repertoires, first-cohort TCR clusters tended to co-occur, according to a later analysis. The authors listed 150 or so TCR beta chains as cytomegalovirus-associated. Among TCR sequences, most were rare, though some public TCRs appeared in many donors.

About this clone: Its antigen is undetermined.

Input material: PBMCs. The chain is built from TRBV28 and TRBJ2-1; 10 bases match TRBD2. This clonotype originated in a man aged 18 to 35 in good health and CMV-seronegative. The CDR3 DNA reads TGTGCCAGCAGTGCCGCACTAGCGGGGTATGACAATGAGCAGTTCTTC. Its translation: CASSAALAGYDNEQFF.